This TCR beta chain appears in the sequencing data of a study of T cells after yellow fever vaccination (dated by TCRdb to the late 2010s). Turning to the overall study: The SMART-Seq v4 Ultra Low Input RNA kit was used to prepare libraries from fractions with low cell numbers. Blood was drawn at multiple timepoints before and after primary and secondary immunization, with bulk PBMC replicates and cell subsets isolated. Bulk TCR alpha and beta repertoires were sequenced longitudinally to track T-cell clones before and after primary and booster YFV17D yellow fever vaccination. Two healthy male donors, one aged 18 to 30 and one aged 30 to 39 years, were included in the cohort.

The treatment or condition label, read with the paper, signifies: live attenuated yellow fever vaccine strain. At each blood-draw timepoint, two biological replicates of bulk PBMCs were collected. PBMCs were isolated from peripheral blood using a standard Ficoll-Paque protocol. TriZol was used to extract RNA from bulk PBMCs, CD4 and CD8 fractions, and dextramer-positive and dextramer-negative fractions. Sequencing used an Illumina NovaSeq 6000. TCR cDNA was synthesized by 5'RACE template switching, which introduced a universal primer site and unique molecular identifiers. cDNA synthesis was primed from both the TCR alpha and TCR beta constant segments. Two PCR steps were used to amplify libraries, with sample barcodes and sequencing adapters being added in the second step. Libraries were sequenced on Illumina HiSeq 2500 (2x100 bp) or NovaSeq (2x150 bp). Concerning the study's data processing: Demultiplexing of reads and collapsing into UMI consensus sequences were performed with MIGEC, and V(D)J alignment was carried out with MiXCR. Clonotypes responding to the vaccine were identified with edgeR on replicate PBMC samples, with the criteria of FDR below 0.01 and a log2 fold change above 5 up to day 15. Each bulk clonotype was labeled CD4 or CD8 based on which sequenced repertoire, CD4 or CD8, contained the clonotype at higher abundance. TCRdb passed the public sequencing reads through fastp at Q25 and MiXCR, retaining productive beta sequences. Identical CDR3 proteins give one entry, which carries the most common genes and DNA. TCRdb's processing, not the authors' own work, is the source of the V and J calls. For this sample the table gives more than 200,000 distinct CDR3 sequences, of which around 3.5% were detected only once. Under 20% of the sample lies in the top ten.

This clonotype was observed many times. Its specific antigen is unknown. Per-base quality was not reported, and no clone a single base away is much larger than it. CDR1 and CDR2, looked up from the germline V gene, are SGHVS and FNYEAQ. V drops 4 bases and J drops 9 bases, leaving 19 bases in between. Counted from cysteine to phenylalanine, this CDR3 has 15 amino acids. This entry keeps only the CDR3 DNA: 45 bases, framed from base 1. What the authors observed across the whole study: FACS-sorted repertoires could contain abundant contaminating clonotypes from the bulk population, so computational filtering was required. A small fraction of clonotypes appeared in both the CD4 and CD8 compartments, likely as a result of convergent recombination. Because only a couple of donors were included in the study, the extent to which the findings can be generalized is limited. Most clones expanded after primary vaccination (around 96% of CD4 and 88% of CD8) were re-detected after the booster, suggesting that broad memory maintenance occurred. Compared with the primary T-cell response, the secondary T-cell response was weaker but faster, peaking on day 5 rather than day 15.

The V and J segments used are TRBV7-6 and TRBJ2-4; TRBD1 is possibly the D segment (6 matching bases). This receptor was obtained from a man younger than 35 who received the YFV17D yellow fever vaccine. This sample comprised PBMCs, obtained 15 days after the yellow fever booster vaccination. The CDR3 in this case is CASSSEEQGSSIQYF. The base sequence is TGTGCCAGCAGCTCGGAGGAACAGGGATCTAGCATTCAGTACTTC.